This T cell receptor (beta chain) was sequenced in a study of response to subunit inactivated influenza vaccine. This CDR3 spans 15 amino acids. V shed 0 bases, J shed 7 bases, and the junction held 10 bases outside the gene matches. The germline CDR1 and CDR2 sequences are SGHRS and YFSETQ. This clonotype was picked up a small number of times. Antigen: not known. MiXCR, applied by TCRdb to the RT-PCR reads, yields one record per CDR3 protein. This sample has 700,000 to 800,000 distinct CDR3 sequences, with around a sixth found just once. The study, taken as a whole, reports: A suggestion made by the authors is that each seasonal influenza vaccination recruits few new T cells.

Sequences were derived from PBMCs from blood, sampled roughly 5 days after vaccination. The chain combines TRBV5-1 with TRBJ2-7, with 7 bases aligning to TRBD1. This sequence originates from a man between 50 and 59 years old who received an inactivated influenza vaccine. The CDR3 coding sequence is TGCGCCAGCAGCTTGGCCGGGACAGTCGAGTTAGAGCAGTACTTC. This sequence encodes CASSLAGTVELEQYF.